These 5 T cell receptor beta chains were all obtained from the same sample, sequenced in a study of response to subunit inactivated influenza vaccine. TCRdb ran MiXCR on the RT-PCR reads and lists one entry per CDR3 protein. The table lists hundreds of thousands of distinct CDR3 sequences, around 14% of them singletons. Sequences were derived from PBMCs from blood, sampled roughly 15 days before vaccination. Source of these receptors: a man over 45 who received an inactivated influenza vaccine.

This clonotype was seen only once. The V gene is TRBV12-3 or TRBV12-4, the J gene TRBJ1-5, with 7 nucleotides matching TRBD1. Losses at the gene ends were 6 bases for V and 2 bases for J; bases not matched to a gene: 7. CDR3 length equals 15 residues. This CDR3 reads CASRYRGEGNQPQHF. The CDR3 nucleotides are TGTGCCAGCAGGTACAGGGGTGAGGGCAATCAGCCCCAGCATTTT.

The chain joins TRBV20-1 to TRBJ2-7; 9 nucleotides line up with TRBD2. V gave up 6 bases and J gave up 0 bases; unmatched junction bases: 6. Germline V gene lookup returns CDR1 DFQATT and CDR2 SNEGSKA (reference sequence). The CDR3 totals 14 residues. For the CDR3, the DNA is TGCAGTGCCCCGGGACTAGCATACTCCTACGAGCAGTACTTC. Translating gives CSAPGLAYSYEQYF.

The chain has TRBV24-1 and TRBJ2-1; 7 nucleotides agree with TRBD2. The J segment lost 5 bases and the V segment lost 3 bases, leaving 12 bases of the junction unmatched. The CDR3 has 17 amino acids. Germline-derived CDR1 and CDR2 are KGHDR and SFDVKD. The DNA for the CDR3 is TGTGCCACCAGTGATCCCAGACTAGCTGGACTAAACAATGAGCAGTTCTTC. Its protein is CATSDPRLAGLNNEQFF.

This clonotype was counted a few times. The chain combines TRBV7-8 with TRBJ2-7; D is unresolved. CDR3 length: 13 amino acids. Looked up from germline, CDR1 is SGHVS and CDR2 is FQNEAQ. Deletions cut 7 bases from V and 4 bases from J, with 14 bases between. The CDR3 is CASTPSMGYEQYF. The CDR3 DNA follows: TGTGCCAGCACCCCTAGTATGGGGTACGAGCAGTACTTC.

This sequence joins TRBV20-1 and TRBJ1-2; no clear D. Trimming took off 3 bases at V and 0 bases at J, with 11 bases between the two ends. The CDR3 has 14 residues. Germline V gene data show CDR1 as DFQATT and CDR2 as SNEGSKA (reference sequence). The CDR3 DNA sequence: TGCAGTGCTAGTACGGTTCCGACTAACTATGGCTACACCTTC. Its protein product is CSASTVPTNYGYTF.